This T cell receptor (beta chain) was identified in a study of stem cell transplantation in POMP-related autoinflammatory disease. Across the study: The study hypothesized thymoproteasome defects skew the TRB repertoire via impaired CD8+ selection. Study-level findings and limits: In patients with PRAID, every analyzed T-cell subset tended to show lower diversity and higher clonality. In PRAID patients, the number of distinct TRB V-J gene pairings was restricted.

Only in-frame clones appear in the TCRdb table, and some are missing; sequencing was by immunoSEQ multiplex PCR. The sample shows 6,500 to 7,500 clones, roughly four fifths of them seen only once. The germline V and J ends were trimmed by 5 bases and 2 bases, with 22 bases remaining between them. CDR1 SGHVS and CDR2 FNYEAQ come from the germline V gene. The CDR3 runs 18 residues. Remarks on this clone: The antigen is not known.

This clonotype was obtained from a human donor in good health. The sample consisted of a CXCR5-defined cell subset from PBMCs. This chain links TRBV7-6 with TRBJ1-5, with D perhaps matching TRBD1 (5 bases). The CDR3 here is CASSATPGPGGGNQPQHF. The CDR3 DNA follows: TGTGCCAGCAGCGCCACGCCGGGACCCGGTGGAGGCAATCAGCCCCAGCATTTT.